These 4 T cell receptor beta chains were all obtained from the same sample, sequenced in a study of human T cells and chemical hapten exposure (dated by TCRdb to 2020 to 2022). Per the publication, the time point label means: pre-sensitization, week 0. The meaning of the sample's treatment or condition label: therapeutic diphenylcyclopropenone sensitization with weekly scalp DPC. The method behind the library was RACE. Data came from a NextSeq 500. Starting from the raw public reads, TCRdb applied fastp trimming at Q25, assembled clones with MiXCR and retained in-frame beta chains. For every CDR3 protein sequence, its rows merge into one entry that carries the most common genes and DNA. Recorded for this sample are roughly 100,000 distinct CDR3 sequences; 10% to 12% of them occurred a single time. The ten largest clones add up to around 3.1% of the sample. The material sequenced was whole blood, taken in connection with sensitization to the hapten diphenylcyclopropenone (DPC). These TCRs come from a woman in her sixties or seventies with alopecia areata. Some clones in this sample may be carry-over from other donors' samples.

This clonotype was counted at least ten times. The chain combines TRBV4-1 with TRBJ2-1; 7 bases fit TRBD2. V lost 4 bases, J lost 0 bases, and 12 bases stayed unmatched. Germline values: CDR1 MGHRA, CDR2 YSYEKL. CDR3 length equals 18 residues. The CDR3 spells CASSPIPLRGNSYNEQFF. The CDR3 region has the DNA TGCGCCAGCAGCCCCATACCCTTGCGGGGGAACTCCTACAATGAGCAGTTCTTC.

The table lists this clonotype with many counts. The J gene is TRBJ1-4, the V gene TRBV5-5; possible D gene TRBD1, 6 bases. Germline-derived CDR1 and CDR2 are SGHKS and YYEKEE (reference sequence). This CDR3 contains 13 residues. With 4 bases removed from V and 8 bases from J, the gap between germline ends came to 12 bases. The CDR3 spells CASSPSGGEKLFF. The DNA for the CDR3 is TGTGCCAGCAGCCCCTCGGGGGGCGAAAAACTGTTTTTT.

This clonotype was observed many times. The chain couples TRBV20-1 to TRBJ1-4; 8 positions agree with TRBD1. The CDR3 has 12 residues. Germline V lookup: CDR1 DFQATT, CDR2 SNEGSKA (reference sequence). The chain's CDR3 is CRVGQEGEKLFF. In nucleotides, the CDR3 is TGCAGGGTGGGACAGGAGGGGGAAAAACTGTTTTTT.

The chain links TRBV20-1 to TRBJ2-1; possibly TRBD1 for D (6 bases). This CDR3 region has 16 residues. The V and J ends lost 3 bases and 2 bases respectively, with 17 bases between them. Germline CDR1 is DFQATT and CDR2 is SNEGSKA (reference sequence). Here the CDR3 reads CSASQRRGCTYNEQFF. The CDR3 DNA sequence: TGCAGTGCTAGCCAGAGAAGGGGGTGCACCTACAATGAGCAGTTCTTC.